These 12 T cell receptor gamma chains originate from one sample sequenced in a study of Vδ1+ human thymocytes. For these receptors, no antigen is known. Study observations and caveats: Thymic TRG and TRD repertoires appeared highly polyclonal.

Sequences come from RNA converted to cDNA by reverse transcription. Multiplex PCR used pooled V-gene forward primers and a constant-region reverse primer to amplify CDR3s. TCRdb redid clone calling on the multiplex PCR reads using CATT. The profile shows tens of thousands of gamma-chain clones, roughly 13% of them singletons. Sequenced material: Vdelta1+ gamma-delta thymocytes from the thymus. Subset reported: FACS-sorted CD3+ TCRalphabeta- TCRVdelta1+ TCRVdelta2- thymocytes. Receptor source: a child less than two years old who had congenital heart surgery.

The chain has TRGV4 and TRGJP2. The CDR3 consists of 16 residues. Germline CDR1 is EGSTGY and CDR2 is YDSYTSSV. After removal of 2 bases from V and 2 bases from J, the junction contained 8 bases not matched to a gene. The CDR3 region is CATWDVDSSSDWIKTF. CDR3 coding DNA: TGTGCCACCTGGGATGTAGATTCGAGTAGTGATTGGATCAAGACGTTT.

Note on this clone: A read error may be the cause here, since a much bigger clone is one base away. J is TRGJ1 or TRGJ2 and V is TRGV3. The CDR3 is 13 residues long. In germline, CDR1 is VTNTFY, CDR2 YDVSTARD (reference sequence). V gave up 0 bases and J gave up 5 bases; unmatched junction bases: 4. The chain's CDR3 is CATWDRQNYKKLF. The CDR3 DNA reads TGTGCCACCTGGGACAGGCAGAATTATAAGAAACTCTTT.

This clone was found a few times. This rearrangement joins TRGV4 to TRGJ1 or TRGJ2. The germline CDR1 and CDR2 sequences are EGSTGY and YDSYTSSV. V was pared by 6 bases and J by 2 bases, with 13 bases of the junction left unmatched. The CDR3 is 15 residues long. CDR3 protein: CATWKKGPDYYKKLF. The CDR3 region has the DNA TGTGCCACCTGGAAGAAGGGTCCCGATTATTATAAGAAACTCTTT.

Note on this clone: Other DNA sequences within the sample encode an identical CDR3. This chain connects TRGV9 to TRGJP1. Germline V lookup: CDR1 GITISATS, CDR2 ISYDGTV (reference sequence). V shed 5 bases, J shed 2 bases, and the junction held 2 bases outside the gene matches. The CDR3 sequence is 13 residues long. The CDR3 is CALWVTTGWFKIF. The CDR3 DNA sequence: TGTGCCTTGTGGGTAACCACTGGTTGGTTCAAGATATTT.

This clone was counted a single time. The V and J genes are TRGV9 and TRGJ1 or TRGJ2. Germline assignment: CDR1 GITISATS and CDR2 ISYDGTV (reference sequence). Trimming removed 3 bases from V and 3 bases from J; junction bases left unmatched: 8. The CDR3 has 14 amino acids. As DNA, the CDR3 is TGTGCCTTGTGGGAGCCTTTATTTTATTATAAGAAACTCTTT. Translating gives CALWEPLFYYKKLF.

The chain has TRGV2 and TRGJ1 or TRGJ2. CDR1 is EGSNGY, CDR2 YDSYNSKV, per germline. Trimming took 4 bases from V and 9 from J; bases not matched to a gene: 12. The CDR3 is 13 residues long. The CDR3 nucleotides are TGTGCCACCTGGGATCGGGGGCACTCTAAGAAACTCTTT. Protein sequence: CATWDRGHSKKLF.

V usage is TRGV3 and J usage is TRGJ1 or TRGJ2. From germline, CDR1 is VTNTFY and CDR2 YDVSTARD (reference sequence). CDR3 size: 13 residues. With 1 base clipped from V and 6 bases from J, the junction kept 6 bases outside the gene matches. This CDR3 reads CATWDRYGYKKLF. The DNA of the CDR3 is TGTGCCACCTGGGACAGATACGGTTATAAGAAACTCTTT.

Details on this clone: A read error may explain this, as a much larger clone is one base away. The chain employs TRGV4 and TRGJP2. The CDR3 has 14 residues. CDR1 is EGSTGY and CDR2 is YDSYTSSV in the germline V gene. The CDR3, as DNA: TGTGCCACCTGGGATTCGAGTAGTGATTGGATCGAGACGTTT. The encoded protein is CATWDSSSDWIETF.

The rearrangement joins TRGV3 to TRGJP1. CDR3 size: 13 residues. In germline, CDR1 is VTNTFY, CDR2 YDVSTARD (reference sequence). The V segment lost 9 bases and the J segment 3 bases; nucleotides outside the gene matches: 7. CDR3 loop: CATVRSTGWFKIF. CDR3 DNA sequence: TGTGCCACCGTAAGATCCACTGGTTGGTTCAAGATATTT.

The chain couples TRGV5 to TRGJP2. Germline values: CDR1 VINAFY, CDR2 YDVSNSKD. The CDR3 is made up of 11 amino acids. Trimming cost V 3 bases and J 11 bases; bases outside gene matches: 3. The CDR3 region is CATWDPWIKTF. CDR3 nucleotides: TGTGCCACCTGGGACCCCTGGATCAAGACGTTT.

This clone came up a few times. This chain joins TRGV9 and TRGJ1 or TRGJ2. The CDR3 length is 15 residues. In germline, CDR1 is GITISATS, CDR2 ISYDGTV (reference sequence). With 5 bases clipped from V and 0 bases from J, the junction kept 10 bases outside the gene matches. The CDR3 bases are TGTGCCTTGTGGGGATGGGTCCAGAATTATTATAAGAAACTCTTT. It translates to CALWGWVQNYYKKLF.

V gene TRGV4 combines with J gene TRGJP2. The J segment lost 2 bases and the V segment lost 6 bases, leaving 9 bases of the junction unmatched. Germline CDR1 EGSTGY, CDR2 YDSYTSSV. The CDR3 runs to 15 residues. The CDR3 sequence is CATWMRGSSDWIKTF. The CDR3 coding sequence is TGTGCCACCTGGATGAGGGGGAGTAGTGATTGGATCAAGACGTTT.